The clone carrying this TCR beta chain has ten or more counts. Its antigen is currently unknown. The sample comes from a study of T cells in Graves' hyperthyroidism and ophthalmopathy. General study points: Stable hyperthyroidism and ophthalmopathy were separated using 13 V-J signatures.

A patient was excluded if there was uncontrolled infection, other autoimmune disease, pregnancy or lactation. The PBMCs studied were ones that came from 8 to 10 ml fresh peripheral blood. V dropped 4 bases and J dropped 6 bases, with 15 bases sitting between them. The length of the CDR3 is 15 residues. The germline gives CDR1 SNHLY, CDR2 FYNNEI. Amplification targeted TCR beta CDR3 regions from RNA transcripts. Primed by the HTBI set, a first-round RT-PCR was run on the TCR CDR3. Each CDR3 protein gets one entry after TCRdb re-called the multiplex PCR reads with MiXCR. The top ten clones hold roughly 8.3% of a sample with under 400,000 distinct CDR3 sequences, 13% of them seen once.

V is TRBV2 and J is TRBJ2-2; D not certain. The sequence was obtained from a woman aged 18-29 years with Graves' hyperthyroidism. The sequencing input was blood. Written as DNA, the CDR3 is TGTGCCAGCAGTGCGTTATTAGTCCGTGCCGGGGAGCTGTTTTTT. Translation: CASSALLVRAGELFF.